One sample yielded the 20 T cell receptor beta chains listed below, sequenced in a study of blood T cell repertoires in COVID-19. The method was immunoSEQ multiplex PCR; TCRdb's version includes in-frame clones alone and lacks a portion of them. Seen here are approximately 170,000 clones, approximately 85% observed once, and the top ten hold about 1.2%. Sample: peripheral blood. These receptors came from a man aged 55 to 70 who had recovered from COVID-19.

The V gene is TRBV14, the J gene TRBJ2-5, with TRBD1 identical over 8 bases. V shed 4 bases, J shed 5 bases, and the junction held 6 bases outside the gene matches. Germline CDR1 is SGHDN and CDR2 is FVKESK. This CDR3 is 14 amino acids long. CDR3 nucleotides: TGTGCCAGCAGCCCTAGGACAGGGAGGGAGACCCAGTACTTC. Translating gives CASSPRTGRETQYF. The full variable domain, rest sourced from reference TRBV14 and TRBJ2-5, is EAGVTQFPSHSVIEKGQTVTLRCDPISGHDNLYWYRRVMGKEIKFLLHFVKESKQDESGMPNNRFLAERTGGTYSTLKVQPAELEDSGVYFCASSPRTGRETQYFGPGTRLLVL.

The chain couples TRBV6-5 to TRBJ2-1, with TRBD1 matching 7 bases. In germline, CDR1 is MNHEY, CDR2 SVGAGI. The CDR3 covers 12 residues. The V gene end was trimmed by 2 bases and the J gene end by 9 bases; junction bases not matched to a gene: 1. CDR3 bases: TGTGCCAGCAGTTACCCAGGGGGTGAGCAGTTCTTC. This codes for CASSYPGGEQFF.

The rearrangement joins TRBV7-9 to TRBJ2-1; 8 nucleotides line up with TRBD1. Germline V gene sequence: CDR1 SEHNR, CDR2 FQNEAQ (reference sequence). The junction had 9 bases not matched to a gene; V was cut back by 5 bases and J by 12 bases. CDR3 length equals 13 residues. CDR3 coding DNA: TGTGCCAGCAGCCCAGGGGGCCCCTCGGGGCAGTTCTTC. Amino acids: CASSPGGPSGQFF.

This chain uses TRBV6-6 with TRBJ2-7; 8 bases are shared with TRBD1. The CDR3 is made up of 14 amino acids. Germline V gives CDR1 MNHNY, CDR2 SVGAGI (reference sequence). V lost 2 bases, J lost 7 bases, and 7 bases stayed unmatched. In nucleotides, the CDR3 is TGTGCCAGCAGTTACGCAGGACAGGGACGTGAGCAGTACTTC. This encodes CASSYAGQGREQYF.

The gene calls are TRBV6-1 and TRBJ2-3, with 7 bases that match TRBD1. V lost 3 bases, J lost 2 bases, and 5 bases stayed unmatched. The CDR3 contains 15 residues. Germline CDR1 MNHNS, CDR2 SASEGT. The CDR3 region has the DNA TGTGCCAGCAGTGACAGGGGGTTTATCACAGATACGCAGTATTTT. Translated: CASSDRGFITDTQYF.

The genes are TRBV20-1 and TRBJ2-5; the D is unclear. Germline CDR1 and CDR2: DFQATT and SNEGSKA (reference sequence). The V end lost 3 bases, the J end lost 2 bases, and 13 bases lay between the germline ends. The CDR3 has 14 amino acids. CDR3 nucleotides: TGCAGTGCTAGTCCCGCAAGGAGTCAAGAGACCCAGTACTTC. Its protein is CSASPARSQETQYF.

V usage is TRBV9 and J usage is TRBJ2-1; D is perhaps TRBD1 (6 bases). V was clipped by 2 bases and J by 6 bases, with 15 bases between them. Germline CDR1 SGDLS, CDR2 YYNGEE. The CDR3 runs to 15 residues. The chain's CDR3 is CASSVRTEELNEQFF. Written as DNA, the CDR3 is TGTGCCAGCAGCGTCCGGACAGAGGAGCTCAATGAGCAGTTCTTC.

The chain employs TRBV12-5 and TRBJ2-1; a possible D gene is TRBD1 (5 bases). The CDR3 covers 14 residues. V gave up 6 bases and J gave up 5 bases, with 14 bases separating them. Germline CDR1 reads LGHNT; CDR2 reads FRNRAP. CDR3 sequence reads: CASGLGVFNNEQFF. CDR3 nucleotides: TGTGCTAGTGGGTTAGGGGTTTTTAACAATGAGCAGTTCTTC.

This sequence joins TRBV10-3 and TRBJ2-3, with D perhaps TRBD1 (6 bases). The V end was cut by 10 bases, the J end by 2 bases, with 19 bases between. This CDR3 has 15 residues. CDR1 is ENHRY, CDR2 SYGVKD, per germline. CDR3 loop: CATQTSQGYTDTQYF. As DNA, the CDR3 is TGTGCCACACAGACATCACAGGGCTACACAGATACGCAGTATTTT.

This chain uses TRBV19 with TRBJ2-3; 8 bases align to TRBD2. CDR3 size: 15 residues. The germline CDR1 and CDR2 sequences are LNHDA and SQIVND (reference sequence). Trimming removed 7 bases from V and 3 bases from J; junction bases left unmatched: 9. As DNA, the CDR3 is TGTGCCAGTAAGAGGAGCGGGGGTCGTACAGATACGCAGTATTTT. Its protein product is CASKRSGGRTDTQYF.

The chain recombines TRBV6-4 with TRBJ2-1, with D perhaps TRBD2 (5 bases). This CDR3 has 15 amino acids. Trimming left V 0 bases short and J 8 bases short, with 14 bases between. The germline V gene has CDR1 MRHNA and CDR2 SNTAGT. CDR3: CASSDSTGGLDEQFF. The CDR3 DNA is TGTGCCAGCAGTGACTCGACCGGAGGTCTCGATGAGCAGTTCTTC.

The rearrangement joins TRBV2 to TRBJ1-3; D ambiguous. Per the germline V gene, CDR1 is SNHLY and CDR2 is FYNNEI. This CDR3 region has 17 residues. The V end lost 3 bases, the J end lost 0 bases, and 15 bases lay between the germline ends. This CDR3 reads CASSDRAGIISGNTIYF. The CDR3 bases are TGTGCCAGCAGTGACCGAGCGGGAATTATCTCTGGAAACACCATATATTTT.

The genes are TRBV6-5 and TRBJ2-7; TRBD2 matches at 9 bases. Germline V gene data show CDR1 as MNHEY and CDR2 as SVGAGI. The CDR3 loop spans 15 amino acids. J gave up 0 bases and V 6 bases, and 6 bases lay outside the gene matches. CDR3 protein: CASSSSGASSYEQYF. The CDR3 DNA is TGTGCCAGCAGCTCTAGCGGGGCGAGCTCCTACGAGCAGTACTTC.

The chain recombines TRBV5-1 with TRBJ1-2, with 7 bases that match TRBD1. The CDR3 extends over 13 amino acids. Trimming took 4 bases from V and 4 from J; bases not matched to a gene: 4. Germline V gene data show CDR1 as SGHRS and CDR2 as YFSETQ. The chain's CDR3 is CASSLDRVYGYTF. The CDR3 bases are TGCGCCAGCAGCCTAGACAGGGTCTATGGCTACACCTTC. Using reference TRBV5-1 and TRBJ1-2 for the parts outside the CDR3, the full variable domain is KAGVTQTPRYLIKTRGQQVTLSCSPISGHRSVSWYQQTPGQGLQFLFEYFSETQRNKGNFPGRFSGRQFSNSRSEMNVSTLELGDSALYLCASSLDRVYGYTFGSGTRLTVV.

The CDR3 DNA follows: TGCGCCAGCAGCAAGGCTGACAGGGGGAACCAAGAGACCCAGTACTTC. It yields the protein CASSKADRGNQETQYF. The V and J genes are TRBV5-1 and TRBJ2-5; 9 bases are shared with TRBD1. CDR3 length: 16 amino acids. CDR1 is SGHRS, CDR2 YFSETQ, per germline. V lost 4 bases to trimming and J lost 0 bases; unmatched junction nucleotides: 7. Based on the CDR3 plus reference TRBV5-1 and TRBJ2-5, the full variable domain is KAGVTQTPRYLIKTRGQQVTLSCSPISGHRSVSWYQQTPGQGLQFLFEYFSETQRNKGNFPGRFSGRQFSNSRSEMNVSTLELGDSALYLCASSKADRGNQETQYFGPGTRLLVL.

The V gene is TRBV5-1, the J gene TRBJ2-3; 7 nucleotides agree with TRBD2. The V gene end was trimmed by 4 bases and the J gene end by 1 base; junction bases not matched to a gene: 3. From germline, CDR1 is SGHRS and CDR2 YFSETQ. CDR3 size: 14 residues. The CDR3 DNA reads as TGCGCCAGCAGCCGCCGGGAGGGCACAGATACGCAGTATTTT. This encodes CASSRREGTDTQYF.

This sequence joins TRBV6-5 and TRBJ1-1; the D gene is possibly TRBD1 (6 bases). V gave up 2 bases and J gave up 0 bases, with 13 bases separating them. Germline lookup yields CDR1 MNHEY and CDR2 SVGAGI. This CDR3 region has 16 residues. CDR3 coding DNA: TGTGCCAGCAGTTACGGGACATCATTTTTGAACACTGAAGCTTTCTTT. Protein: CASSYGTSFLNTEAFF.

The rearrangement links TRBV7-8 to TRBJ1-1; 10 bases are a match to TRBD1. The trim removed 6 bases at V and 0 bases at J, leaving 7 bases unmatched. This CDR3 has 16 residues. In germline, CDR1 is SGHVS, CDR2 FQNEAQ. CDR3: CASSRQGAGMNTEAFF. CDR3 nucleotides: TGTGCCAGCAGTCGACAGGGGGCGGGGATGAACACTGAAGCTTTCTTT. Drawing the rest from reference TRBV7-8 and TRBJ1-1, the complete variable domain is GAGVSQSPRYKVAKRGQDVALRCDPISGHVSLFWYQQALGQGPEFLTYFQNEAQLDKSGLPSDRFFAERPEGSVSTLKIQRTQQEDSAVYLCASSRQGAGMNTEAFFGQGTRLTVV.

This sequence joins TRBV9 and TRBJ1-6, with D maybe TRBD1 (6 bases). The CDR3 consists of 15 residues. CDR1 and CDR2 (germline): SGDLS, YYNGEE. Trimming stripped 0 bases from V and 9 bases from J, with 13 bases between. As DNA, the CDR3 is TGTGCCAGCAGCGTAGGTCGGCAGGGGAGTTCACCCCTCCACTTT. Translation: CASSVGRQGSSPLHF.

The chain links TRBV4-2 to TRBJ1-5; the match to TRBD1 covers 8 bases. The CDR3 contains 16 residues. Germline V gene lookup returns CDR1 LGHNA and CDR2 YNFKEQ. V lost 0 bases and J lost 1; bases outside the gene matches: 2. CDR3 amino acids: CASSQEQGGSNQPQHF. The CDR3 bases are TGTGCCAGCAGCCAAGAACAGGGGGGAAGCAATCAGCCCCAGCATTTT.